Listed below are T cell receptor beta chains from one sample, sequenced in a study of STAT3 mutations in large granular lymphocyte leukemia. Sequencing was performed with immunoSEQ multiplex PCR; in TCRdb, only in-frame clones are kept and a portion is missing. This sample yields fewer than 11,000 clones, of which 85% to 90% are seen a single time; roughly two fifths belongs to the top ten. Sequencing input: peripheral blood mononuclear cells. These receptor sequences come from a man aged 55-75 years with T-cell large granular lymphocyte leukemia. Some clones in this sample may be carry-over from other donors' samples. The CDR3 runs from the conserved cysteine through the conserved F or W. Each record gives: CDR3 DNA, CDR3 protein, J gene, V gene, D gene, clone size. The D gene is left open where the match is weak. A clone size is listed for some rows: how often the clone was seen (once, few, many), or a class if it is expanded.

DNA: TGCGCCAGCAGCTTGGGGCCCAGCGGGGCAGATACGCAGTATTTT
CDR3: CASSLGPSGADTQYF
J: TRBJ2-3
V: TRBV5-1
D: TRBD2
size: .

DNA: TGTGCCAGCAGCCCTGCAGCAGGGCCGAAAGAGACCCAGTACTTC
CDR3: CASSPAAGPKETQYF
J: TRBJ2-5
V: TRBV5-4
D: .
size: .

DNA: TGTGCCAGCGGCACAGGGCGCGGTTACTATGGCTACACCTTC
CDR3: CASGTGRGYYGYTF
J: TRBJ1-2
V: TRBV7-9
D: .
size: .

DNA: TGTGCCTGGAGGAGGCGGGCAGGGGAGTACGGGACCCAGTACTTC
CDR3: CAWRRRAGEYGTQYF
J: TRBJ2-5
V: TRBV30
D: .
size: .

DNA: TGTGCCAGCCGGGACAGGATAAACTCCTACGAGCAGTACTTC
CDR3: CASRDRINSYEQYF
J: TRBJ2-7
V: TRBV2
D: TRBD1
size: .

DNA: TGTGCCAGCAGCTGGACAGATACGCAGTATTTT
CDR3: CASSWTDTQYF
J: TRBJ2-3
V: TRBV21-1
D: .
size: .

DNA: TGTGCCAGCAGCTTTTTGCCCATGGAGACCCAGTACTTC
CDR3: CASSFLPMETQYF
J: TRBJ2-5
V: TRBV7-3
D: .
size: .

DNA: TGTGCCAGCAGCCCGGGGACTCACGGTGGAGGGGGCTACACCTTC
CDR3: CASSPGTHGGGGYTF
J: TRBJ1-2
V: TRBV11-2
D: .
size: .

DNA: TGTGCCAGCAGCTGGGGTGGGAGCGCAGACCAGGGCGATGAGCAGTTCTTC
CDR3: CASSWGGSADQGDEQFF
J: TRBJ2-1
V: TRBV5-4
D: .
size: .

DNA: TGTGCCTGGGGATCCGGGACAGGGGGCTTTTCCGGGGAGCTGTTTTTT
CDR3: CAWGSGTGGFSGELFF
J: TRBJ2-2
V: TRBV30
D: TRBD1
size: few

DNA: TGTGCCAGCAGTTTGCCTGGGGATCAGCCCCAGCATTTT
CDR3: CASSLPGDQPQHF
J: TRBJ1-5
V: TRBV28
D: .
size: .

DNA: TGTGCCAGCAGCCGGGACACCCTCCCCAATCAGCCCCAGCATTTT
CDR3: CASSRDTLPNQPQHF
J: TRBJ1-5
V: TRBV2
D: .
size: once

DNA: TGTGCCAGCAGCCAAATTAGCGGGAGGAGATGGGAGCAGTACTTC
CDR3: CASSQISGRRWEQYF
J: TRBJ2-7
V: TRBV4-2
D: TRBD2
size: .

DNA: TGCGCCAGCAGCGCCGCTAGGGATGAGCAGTTCTTC
CDR3: CASSAARDEQFF
J: TRBJ2-1
V: TRBV5-1
D: .
size: .

DNA: TGTGCCAGCTCATTCCTAGCGGGAGGCACAGATACGCAGTATTTT
CDR3: CASSFLAGGTDTQYF
J: TRBJ2-3
V: TRBV6-4
D: TRBD2
size: .

DNA: TGTGCCAGCAGGTTACAGGGCGGGCAGCCCCAGCATTTT
CDR3: CASRLQGGQPQHF
J: TRBJ1-5
V: TRBV2
D: .
size: .

DNA: TGCAGCGTTGGGGTTAGCGGGAGCGGGGAAGAGACCCAGTACTTC
CDR3: CSVGVSGSGEETQYF
J: TRBJ2-5
V: TRBV29-1
D: TRBD2
size: .